This T cell receptor beta chain was recorded in a study of CD8+ T cells in alopecia areata. Study-wide findings and caveats: Scalp samples also yield sequences of resident alphabeta T cells from normal skin. Whereas mice showed it more clearly, TCR sharing across patients was murkier, possibly because of HLA. Researchers report lesional scalp, most notably alopecia totalis/universalis, outstripped normal scalp in clonality.

This clone has ten or more counts. The antigen remains unidentified. Gene names and germline refer to mouse. Coverage ceases 4 residues before the CDR3 finishes, and the germline J gene fills in the end. Cells from pooled cutaneous lymph nodes were sorted by CD4, CD8alpha, NKG2D, NKG2ACE and other markers. The CDR3 sequence is 11 residues long. Germline V gene lookup returns CDR1 NNHDY and CDR2 SYVADS. Following extraction, RNA underwent reverse transcription to cDNA, which served as the sequencing template. The table came from immunoSEQ multiplex PCR; TCRdb's copy has only in-frame clones and leaves some out. The repertoire yields some 6,500 clones, none seen only once; the top ten contain approximately 32%.

The source is a C3H/HeJ mouse with alopecia areata. These mice share the MHC haplotype H2-k. Sequencing input: CD8+ T cells sorted from a lymph node. The chain links TRBV13-3 to TRBJ1-1; tentatively, D is TRBD1 (6 bases). The sequenced CDR3 bases are TGTGCCAGCAGTGACAGGGGA. Its translation is CASSDRG. The CDR3 reads in full as CASSDRGEVFF.